A single sample gave rise to the 11 T cell receptor beta chains below, sequenced in a study of CD8 T cells in ankylosing spondylitis. TCRdb processed the 5' RACE reads anew with MiXCR; each CDR3 protein has one entry. The sample shows 150,000 to 200,000 distinct CDR3 sequences, about 20% of them seen only once. Sample: blood, either unsorted or a sorted T cell fraction (not recorded which). The receptors here all came from a male donor aged 10-35 years with ankylosing spondylitis or in good health (not recorded which).

A few counts support this clonotype. V gene TRBV19 combines with J gene TRBJ2-1; D might be TRBD1 or TRBD2, each matching 5 bases. Per germline, CDR1 LNHDA and CDR2 SQIVND (reference sequence). V was trimmed by 3 bases and J by 2 bases, leaving 14 bases between them. CDR3 length: 16 amino acids. CDR3 region: CASSMVGQGPYNEQFF. Written as DNA, the CDR3 is TGTGCCAGTAGTATGGTAGGGCAGGGACCCTACAATGAGCAGTTCTTC.

This clonotype was detected many times. The chain has TRBV10-3 and TRBJ1-1; TRBD1 aligns across 9 bases. This CDR3 has 15 amino acids. V gave up 6 bases and J gave up 0 bases; unmatched junction bases: 5. In germline, CDR1 is ENHRY, CDR2 SYGVKD. DNA for the CDR3: TGTGCCATCAGCTCCGGGACAGGGATGAACACTGAAGCTTTCTTT. Protein sequence: CAISSGTGMNTEAFF.

At least ten counts were recorded for this clonotype. This rearrangement joins TRBV15 to TRBJ2-1; no firm D call. The CDR3 is 14 amino acids. Germline CDR1 is LNHNV and CDR2 is YYDKDF (reference sequence). V was clipped by 4 bases and J by 3 bases, with 10 bases between them. CDR3 in amino acids: CATSIRTLYNEQFF. For the CDR3, the DNA is TGTGCCACCAGCATACGAACGCTCTACAATGAGCAGTTCTTC.

In this sample, this clonotype turned up many times. The J gene is TRBJ2-1, the V gene TRBV12-3 or TRBV12-4, with D tentatively TRBD1 (6 bases). The V end lost 9 bases, the J end lost 0 bases, and 15 bases lay between the germline ends. This CDR3 is built from 15 residues. The CDR3 DNA sequence: TGTGCCAGTATGGGGGCCCCTAGCTCCTACAATGAGCAGTTCTTC. It is translated as CASMGAPSSYNEQFF.

By share, this clonotype ranks as medium-sized. Written as DNA, the CDR3 is TGTGCCAGCAGCGTCGGGACACAGCCCGTCGAGCAGTACTTC. This codes for CASSVGTQPVEQYF. The J gene is TRBJ2-7, the V gene TRBV9; D perhaps matches TRBD1 (6 bases). V was shortened by 2 bases and J by 6 bases, with 15 bases between the two germline ends. The length of the CDR3 is 14 residues. Germline V gene lookup returns CDR1 SGDLS and CDR2 YYNGEE.

This chain links TRBV7-6 with TRBJ2-1, with 8 bases aligning to TRBD2. Germline V lookup: CDR1 SGHVS, CDR2 FNYEAQ. The V segment lost 5 bases and the J segment 13 bases; nucleotides outside the gene matches: 10. This CDR3 comprises 13 residues. CDR3 sequence (DNA): TGTGCCAGCAGCATCACGGTTAGCGGGGAACAGTTCTTC. It is translated as CASSITVSGEQFF.

This sequence joins TRBV10-1 and TRBJ1-3; D unclear. Looked up from germline, CDR1 is WNHNN and CDR2 is SYGVQD (reference sequence). The CDR3 consists of 13 residues. With 6 bases removed from V and 0 bases from J, the gap between germline ends came to 6 bases. Here the CDR3 reads CASSEISGNTIYF. CDR3 nucleotide sequence: TGCGCCAGCAGCGAGATCTCTGGAAACACCATATATTTT.

The rearrangement links TRBV20-1 to TRBJ2-3; 13 bases align to TRBD2. V was pared by 6 bases and J by 2 bases, with 26 bases of the junction left unmatched. In germline, CDR1 is DFQATT, CDR2 SNEGSKA (reference sequence). This CDR3 contains 22 residues. CDR3 nucleotides: TGCAGTGCCATCCGGGACAGGGGCCCGGGGGGACTAGCGGGATACCTCACAGATACGCAGTATTTT. Protein product: CSAIRDRGPGGLAGYLTDTQYF.

The sample holds many counts of this clonotype. V is TRBV20-1 and J is TRBJ1-2; D is unresolved. Deletions cut 0 bases from V and 4 bases from J, with 18 bases between. The CDR3 is 16 amino acids. Germline CDR1 is DFQATT and CDR2 is SNEGSKA (reference sequence). As DNA, the CDR3 is TGCAGTGCTAGAGATCTGACGACGTGGGGAAGCTATGGCTACACCTTC. Its translation: CSARDLTTWGSYGYTF.

This clonotype was observed many times. The chain couples TRBV30 to TRBJ2-1; D remains ambiguous. CDR3 length equals 12 residues. Trimming pared 5 bases from V and 9 bases from J, leaving 14 bases between. Germline V lookup: CDR1 GTSNPN, CDR2 SVGIG (reference sequence). The CDR3 reads CAWAPRAAEQFF. The CDR3 region has the DNA TGTGCCTGGGCCCCAAGGGCGGCTGAGCAGTTCTTC. Variable domain in full (rest from reference TRBV30 and TRBJ2-1): SQTIHQWPATLVQPVGSPLSLECTVEGTSNPNLYWYRQAAGRGLQLLFYSVGIGQISSEVPQNLSASRPQDRQFILSSKKLLLSDSGFYLCAWAPRAAEQFFGPGTRLTVL.

In its sample, this clonotype was seen once. CDR3 loop: CSASAVAGGKDTQYF. CDR3 nucleotide sequence: TGCAGTGCTAGTGCTGTAGCGGGAGGTAAAGATACGCAGTATTTT. The chain links TRBV20-1 to TRBJ2-3; TRBD2 matches at 10 bases. From germline, CDR1 is DFQATT and CDR2 SNEGSKA (reference sequence). V shed 3 bases, J shed 5 bases, and the junction held 8 bases outside the gene matches. The CDR3 is 15 residues long.